A selection of T cell receptor beta chains follows, all from one sample in a study of blood T cells in healthy people across ages. TCRdb analysed the 5' RACE reads with MiXCR anew, one entry per CDR3 protein. The sample comprises hundreds of thousands of distinct CDR3 sequences, approximately 40% of which are singletons, and approximately 29% rests with the top ten. Sequencing input: blood. These receptors were collected from a man aged 80 or over in good health. Both conserved end residues are part of each CDR3. D genes are given only for firm matches. Size is omitted from some rows. Given values are once, few, many or a class for expanded clones.

TRBV19	TRBJ1-2	TRBD1	NA	CASSTGTVPSGGYTF	TGTGCCAGTAGTACTGGGACAGTTCCCTCCGGTGGCTACACCTTC
TRBV7-2	TRBJ1-3	TRBD1	many	CASSQSGGTGNTIYF	TGTGCCAGCAGCCAATCAGGGGGCACAGGAAACACCATATATTTT
TRBV3-1	TRBJ2-1	TRBD1	once	CAGSHNRGLTYNEQFF	TGTGCCGGCAGCCACAACAGGGGGCTGACCTACAATGAGCAGTTCTTC
TRBV3-1	TRBJ2-5	NA	NA	CASSQVYAQNFQETQYF	TGTGCCAGCAGCCAAGTCTACGCGCAAAATTTCCAAGAGACCCAGTACTTC
TRBV20-1	TRBJ2-3	TRBD2	NA	CSAISGGLTDTQYF	TGCAGTGCGATTAGCGGGGGGCTCACAGATACGCAGTATTTT
TRBV5-6	TRBJ2-4	NA	NA	CASSLGTEHKNIQYF	TGTGCCAGCAGCTTAGGGACCGAGCACAAAAACATTCAGTACTTC
TRBV20-1	TRBJ2-7	NA	NA	CSAGTGPEQYF	TGCAGTGCAGGTACAGGGCCGGAGCAGTACTTC
TRBV30	TRBJ1-2	TRBD1	NA	CAWVPGNRGQGYTF	TGTGCCTGGGTCCCGGGGAACAGGGGGCAGGGCTACACCTTC
TRBV28	TRBJ2-5	NA	NA	CASSPAVFKETQYF	TGTGCCAGCAGCCCCGCTGTTTTCAAAGAGACCCAGTACTTC
TRBV10-2	TRBJ2-7	NA	NA	CASAIGGQTYEQYF	TGCGCCAGCGCCATCGGGGGCCAGACCTACGAGCAGTACTTC
TRBV6-1	TRBJ2-4	NA	NA	CASSERRGLAKSIQYF	TGTGCCAGCAGTGAAAGGAGGGGGCTAGCCAAAAGCATTCAGTACTTC
TRBV7-2	TRBJ2-1	TRBD1	few	CASSLVTGGEQFF	TGTGCCAGCAGCTTAGTGACAGGGGGAGAGCAGTTCTTC
TRBV6-6	TRBJ2-4	NA	NA	CASRPPGHSKNIQYF	TGTGCCAGCAGGCCTCCGGGACACTCCAAAAACATTCAGTACTTC
TRBV7-2	TRBJ1-3	TRBD1	NA	CASSSPSSRQGVRNTIYF	TGTGCCAGCAGCTCCCCCTCTTCCAGGCAGGGGGTTCGAAACACCATATATTTT
TRBV15	TRBJ2-5	TRBD2	NA	CATSRDLPSGRHQETQYF	TGTGCCACCAGCAGAGATCTCCCTAGCGGGAGACATCAAGAGACCCAGTACTTC
TRBV20-1	TRBJ1-2	NA	NA	CSAREPSGRGYTF	TGCAGTGCTAGAGAACCGTCGGGCAGGGGCTACACCTTC
TRBV29-1	TRBJ2-1	NA	many	CSVELGGVTNEQFF	TGCAGCGTTGAACTAGGCGGGGTCACCAATGAGCAGTTCTTC
TRBV7-8	TRBJ1-2	NA	NA	CTSSLTLEAGYTF	TGTACCAGCAGCTTGACGTTGGAGGCGGGCTACACCTTC